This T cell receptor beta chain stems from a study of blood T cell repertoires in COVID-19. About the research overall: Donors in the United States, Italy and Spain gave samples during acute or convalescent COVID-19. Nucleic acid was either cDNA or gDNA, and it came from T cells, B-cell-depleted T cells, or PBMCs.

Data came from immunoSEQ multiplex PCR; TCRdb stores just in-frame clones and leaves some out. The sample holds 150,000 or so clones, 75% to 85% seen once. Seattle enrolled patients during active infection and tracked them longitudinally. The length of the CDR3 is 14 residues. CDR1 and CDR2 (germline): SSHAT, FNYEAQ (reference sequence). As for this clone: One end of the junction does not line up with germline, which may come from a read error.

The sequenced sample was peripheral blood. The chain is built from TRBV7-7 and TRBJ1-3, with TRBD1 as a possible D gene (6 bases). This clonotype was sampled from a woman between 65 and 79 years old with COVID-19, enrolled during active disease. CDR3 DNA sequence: TGTGCTAGCAGCCCGGGGGGCTTTGGAAACACCATATATTTT. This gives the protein CASSPGGFGNTIYF.